What follows describes a single T cell receptor (beta chain). Assay used: immunoSEQ multiplex PCR; TCRdb lists only in-frame clones, some missing. The sample lists some 2.4 million clones, 93% occurring once. These data originate in a study of shared clonotypes between healthy human individuals. CDR3 length: 14 residues. The V segment lost 6 bases and the J segment 7 bases; nucleotides outside the gene matches: 10. Per germline, CDR1 SNHLY and CDR2 FYNNEI. The sequence was collected from a man aged 18 to 30 in good health. Some clones in this sample may be carry-over from other donors' samples. The chain recombines TRBV2 with TRBJ1-2, with TRBD1 matching 8 bases. The sequenced sample consisted of naive CD4+ T cells from PBMCs. As to subset: CD45RA+ positively selected. Here the CDR3 DNA reads TGTGCCAGCAGGCCCGGACAGGGAGCTCGTGGCTACACCTTC. This gives the protein CASRPGQGARGYTF.